The clone carrying this T cell receptor (beta chain) was counted many times. The data were obtained in a study of T cells in Graves' hyperthyroidism and ophthalmopathy. About 9.4 ml fresh peripheral blood yielded the PBMCs. From RNA transcripts, TCR beta CDR3 regions were amplified. The HTBI primer set served for first-round RT-PCR of the TCR CDR3. One entry per CDR3 protein results from TCRdb running MiXCR on the multiplex PCR reads. Here the sample spans 200,000 to 250,000 distinct CDR3 sequences, over 15% being singletons. This CDR3 region has 15 residues. CDR1 SGHTA and CDR2 FQGNSA come from the germline V gene. With 8 bases removed from V and 0 bases from J, the gap between germline ends came to 16 bases.

Sequencing input: blood. The sequence was collected from a woman between 18 and 29 years old with Graves' ophthalmopathy. This rearrangement joins TRBV7-2 to TRBJ1-1; no clear D. The CDR3 region is CASGSRPALNTEAFF. CDR3 coding DNA: TGTGCCAGCGGCTCACGGCCGGCCCTGAACACTGAAGCTTTCTTT.